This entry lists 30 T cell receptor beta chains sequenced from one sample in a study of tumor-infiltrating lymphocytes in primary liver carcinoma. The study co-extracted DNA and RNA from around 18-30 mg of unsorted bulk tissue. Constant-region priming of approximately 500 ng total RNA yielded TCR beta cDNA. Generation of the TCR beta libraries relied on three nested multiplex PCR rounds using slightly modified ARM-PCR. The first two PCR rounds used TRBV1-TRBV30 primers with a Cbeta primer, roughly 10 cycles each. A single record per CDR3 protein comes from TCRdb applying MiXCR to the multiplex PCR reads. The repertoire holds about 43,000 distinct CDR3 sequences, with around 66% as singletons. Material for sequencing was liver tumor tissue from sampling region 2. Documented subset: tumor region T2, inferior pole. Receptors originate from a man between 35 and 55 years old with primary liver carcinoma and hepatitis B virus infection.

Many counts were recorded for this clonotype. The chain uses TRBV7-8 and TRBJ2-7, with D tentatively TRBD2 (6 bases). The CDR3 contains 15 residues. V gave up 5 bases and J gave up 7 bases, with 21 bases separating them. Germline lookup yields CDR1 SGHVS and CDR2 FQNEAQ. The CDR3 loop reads CASSVIAGSRGEQYF. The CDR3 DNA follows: TGTGCCAGCAGCGTAATCGCGGGGAGCCGGGGGGAGCAGTACTTC.

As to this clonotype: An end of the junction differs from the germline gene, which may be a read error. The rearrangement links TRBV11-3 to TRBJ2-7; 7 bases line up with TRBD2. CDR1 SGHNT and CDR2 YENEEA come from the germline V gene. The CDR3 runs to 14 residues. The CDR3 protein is CVSSPGVGDYEQYF. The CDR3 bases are TGTGTCAGCAGCCCTGGAGTAGGGGACTACGAGCAATACTTC.

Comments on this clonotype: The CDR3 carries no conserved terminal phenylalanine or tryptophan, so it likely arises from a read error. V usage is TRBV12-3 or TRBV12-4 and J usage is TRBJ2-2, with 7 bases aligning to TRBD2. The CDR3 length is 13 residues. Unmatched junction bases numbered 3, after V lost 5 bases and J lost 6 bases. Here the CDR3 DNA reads TGTGCCAGCAGTATGCTAGCGGCCGGGGAGCTGTTTTAT. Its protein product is CASSMLAAGELFY.

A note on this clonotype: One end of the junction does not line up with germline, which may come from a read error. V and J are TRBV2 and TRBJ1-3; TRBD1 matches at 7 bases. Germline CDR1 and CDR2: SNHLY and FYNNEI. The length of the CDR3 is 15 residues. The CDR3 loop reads CAISQTGSSGNAIYF. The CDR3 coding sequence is TGTGCCATCAGCCAGACAGGGAGCTCTGGAAACGCCATATATTTT.

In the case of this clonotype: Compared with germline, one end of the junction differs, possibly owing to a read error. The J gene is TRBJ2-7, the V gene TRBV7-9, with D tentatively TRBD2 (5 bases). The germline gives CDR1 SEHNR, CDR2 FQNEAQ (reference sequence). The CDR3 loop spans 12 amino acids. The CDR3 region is CAISLADYERYF. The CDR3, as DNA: TGTGCCATCAGCCTCGCTGACTACGAGCGGTACTTC.

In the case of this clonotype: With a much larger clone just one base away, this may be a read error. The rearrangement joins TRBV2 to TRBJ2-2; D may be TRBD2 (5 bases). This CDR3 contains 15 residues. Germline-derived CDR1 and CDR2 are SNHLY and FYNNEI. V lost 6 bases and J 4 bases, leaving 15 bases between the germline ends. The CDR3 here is CASSPAVTGTGELFF. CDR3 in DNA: TGTGCCAGCAGCCCAGCGGTGACGGGCACCGGGGAGCTGTTTTTT.

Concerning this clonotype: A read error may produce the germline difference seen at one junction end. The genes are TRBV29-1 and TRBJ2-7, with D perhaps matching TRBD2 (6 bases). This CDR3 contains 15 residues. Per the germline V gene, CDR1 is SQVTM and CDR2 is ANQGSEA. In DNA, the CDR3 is TGCAGTGTTGAAGATCCAGGAGGGATATCCTACGAGCAGTACTTC. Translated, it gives CSVEDPGGISYEQYF.

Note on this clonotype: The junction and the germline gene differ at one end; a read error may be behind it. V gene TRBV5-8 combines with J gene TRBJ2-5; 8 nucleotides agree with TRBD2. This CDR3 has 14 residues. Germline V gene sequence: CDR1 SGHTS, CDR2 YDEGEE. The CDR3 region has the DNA TGTGCCAGCAGCTTCGGGACTAGTGGAGAGACCCATTACTTC. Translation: CASSFGTSGETHYF. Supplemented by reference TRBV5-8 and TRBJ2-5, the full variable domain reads EAGVTQSPTHLIKTRGQQATLRCSPISGHTSVYWYQQALGLGLQFLLWYDEGEERNRGNFPPRFSGRQFPNYSSELNVNALELEDSALYLCASSFGTSGETHYFGPGTRLLVL.

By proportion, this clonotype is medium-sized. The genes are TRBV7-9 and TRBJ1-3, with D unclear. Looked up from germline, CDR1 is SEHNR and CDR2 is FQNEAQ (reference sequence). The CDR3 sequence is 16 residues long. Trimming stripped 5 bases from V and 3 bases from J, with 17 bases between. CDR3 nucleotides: TGTGCCAGCAGCCCACCCTCCGGGGTGAGTGGAAACACCATATATTTT. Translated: CASSPPSGVSGNTIYF.

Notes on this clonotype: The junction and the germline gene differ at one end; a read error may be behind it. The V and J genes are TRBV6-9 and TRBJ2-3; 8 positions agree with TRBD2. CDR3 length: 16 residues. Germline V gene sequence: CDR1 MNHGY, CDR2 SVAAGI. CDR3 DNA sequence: TGTGCCGGCAGTTACTCTTTAGCGGGGTATACAGATACGCAGTATTTT. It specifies CAGSYSLAGYTDTQYF.

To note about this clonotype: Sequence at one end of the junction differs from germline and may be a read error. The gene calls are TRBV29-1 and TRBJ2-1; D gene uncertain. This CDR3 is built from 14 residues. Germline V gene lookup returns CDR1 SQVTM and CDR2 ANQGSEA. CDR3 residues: CSVGTIGSYSEQFF. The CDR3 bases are TGCAGCGTAGGTACTATAGGTTCTTACAGTGAGCAGTTCTTC.

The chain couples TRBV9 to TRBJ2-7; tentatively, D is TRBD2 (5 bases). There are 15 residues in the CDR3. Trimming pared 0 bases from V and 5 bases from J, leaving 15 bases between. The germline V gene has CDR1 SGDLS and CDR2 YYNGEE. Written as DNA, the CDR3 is TGTGCCAGCAGCGTAGGTTGGGAGAGGGCCCACGAGCAGTACTTC. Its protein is CASSVGWERAHEQYF. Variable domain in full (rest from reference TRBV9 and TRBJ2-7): DSGVTQTPKHLITATGQRVTLRCSPRSGDLSVYWYQQSLDQGLQFLIQYYNGEERAKGNILERFSAQQFPDLHSELNLSSLELGDSALYFCASSVGWERAHEQYFGPGTRLTVT.

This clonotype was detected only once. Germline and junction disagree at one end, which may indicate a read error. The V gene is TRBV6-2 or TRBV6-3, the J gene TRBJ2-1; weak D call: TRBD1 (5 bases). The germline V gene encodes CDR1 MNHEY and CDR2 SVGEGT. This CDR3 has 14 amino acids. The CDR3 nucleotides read TGTGCCAGCAGTTACGCTACAGGATCGGATGGGCAGATCTTC. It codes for CASSYATGSDGQIF.

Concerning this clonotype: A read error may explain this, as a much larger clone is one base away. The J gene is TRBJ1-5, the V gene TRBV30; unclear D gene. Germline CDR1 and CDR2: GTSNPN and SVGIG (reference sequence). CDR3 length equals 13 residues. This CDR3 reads CAWSVKGNQSQHF. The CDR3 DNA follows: TGTGCCTGGAGTGTTAAGGGCAATCAGTCCCAGCATTTT.

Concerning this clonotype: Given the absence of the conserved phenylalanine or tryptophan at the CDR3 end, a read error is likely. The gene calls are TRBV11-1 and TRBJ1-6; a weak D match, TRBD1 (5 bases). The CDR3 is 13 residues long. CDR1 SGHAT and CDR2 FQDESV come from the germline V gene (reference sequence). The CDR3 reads CANSRTLLSPLHY. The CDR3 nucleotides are TGTGCCAACAGCCGGACACTGCTTTCACCCCTCCACTAT.

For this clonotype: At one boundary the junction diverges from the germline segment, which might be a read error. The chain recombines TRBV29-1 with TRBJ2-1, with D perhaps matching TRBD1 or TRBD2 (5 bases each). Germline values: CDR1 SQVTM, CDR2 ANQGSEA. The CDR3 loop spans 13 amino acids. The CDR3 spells CGVVLLRGDEQFF. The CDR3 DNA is TGCGGCGTTGTACTGCTCAGAGGGGATGAGCAGTTCTTC.

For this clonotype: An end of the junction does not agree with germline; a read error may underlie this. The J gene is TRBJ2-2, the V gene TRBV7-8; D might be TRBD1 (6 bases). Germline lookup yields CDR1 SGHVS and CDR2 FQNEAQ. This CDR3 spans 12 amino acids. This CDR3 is CASGLDSRELFF. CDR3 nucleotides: TGTGCCAGCGGCTTGGACAGCCGGGAGCTGTTTTTT.

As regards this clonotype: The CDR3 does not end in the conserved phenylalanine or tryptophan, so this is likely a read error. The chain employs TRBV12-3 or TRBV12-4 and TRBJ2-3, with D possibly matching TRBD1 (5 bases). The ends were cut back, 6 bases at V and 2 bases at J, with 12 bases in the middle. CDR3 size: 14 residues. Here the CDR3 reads CASRRGTATDTQYL. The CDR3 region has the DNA TGTGCCAGCAGAAGGGGAACAGCCACAGATACGCAGTATCTT.

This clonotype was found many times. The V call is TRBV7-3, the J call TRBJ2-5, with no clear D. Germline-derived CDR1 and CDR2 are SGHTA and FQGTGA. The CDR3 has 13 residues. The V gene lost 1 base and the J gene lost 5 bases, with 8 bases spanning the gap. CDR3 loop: CASSLNLGETQYF. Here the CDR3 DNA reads TGTGCCAGCAGCTTAAACCTAGGGGAGACCCAGTACTTC.

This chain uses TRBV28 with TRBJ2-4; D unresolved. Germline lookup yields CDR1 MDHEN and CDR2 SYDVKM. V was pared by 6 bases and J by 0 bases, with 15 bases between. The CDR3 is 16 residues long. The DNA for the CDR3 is TGTGCCAGCAGCGATCAATACCCCATAGCCAAAAACATTCAGTACTTC. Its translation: CASSDQYPIAKNIQYF.

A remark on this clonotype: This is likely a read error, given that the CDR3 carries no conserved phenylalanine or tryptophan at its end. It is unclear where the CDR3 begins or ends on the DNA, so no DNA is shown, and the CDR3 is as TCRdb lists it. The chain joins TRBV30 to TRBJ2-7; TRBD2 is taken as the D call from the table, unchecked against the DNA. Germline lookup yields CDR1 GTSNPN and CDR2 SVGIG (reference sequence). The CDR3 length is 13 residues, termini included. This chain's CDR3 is CASSGRHLSEQCS.

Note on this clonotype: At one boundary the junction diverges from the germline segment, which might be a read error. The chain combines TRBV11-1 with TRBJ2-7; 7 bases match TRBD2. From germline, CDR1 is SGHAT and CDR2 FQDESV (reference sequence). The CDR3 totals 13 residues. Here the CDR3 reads CVNGGKRSYEQYF. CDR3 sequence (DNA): TGCGTCAACGGGGGGAAGCGATCCTACGAGCAGTACTTC.

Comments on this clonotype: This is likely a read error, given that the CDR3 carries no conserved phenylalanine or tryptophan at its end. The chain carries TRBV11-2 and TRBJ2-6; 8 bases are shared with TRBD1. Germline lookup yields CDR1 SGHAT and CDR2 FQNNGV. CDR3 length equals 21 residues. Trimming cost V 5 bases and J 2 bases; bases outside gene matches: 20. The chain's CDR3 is CASSMGGDRGISLAGANVLTS. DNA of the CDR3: TGTGCCAGCAGCATGGGTGGAGACAGGGGCATTTCCCTCGCTGGGGCCAACGTCCTGACTTCC.

In DNA, the CDR3 is TGTGCCAGCAGTTTACCGTCTAGCGGGAGTCGGCCGAACACCGGGGAGCTGTTTTTT. As protein: CASSLPSSGSRPNTGELFF. V usage is TRBV28 and J usage is TRBJ2-2; 10 bases fit TRBD2. With 2 bases clipped from V and 0 bases from J, the junction kept 9 bases outside the gene matches. There are 19 residues in the CDR3. Germline loops: CDR1 MDHEN, CDR2 SYDVKM.

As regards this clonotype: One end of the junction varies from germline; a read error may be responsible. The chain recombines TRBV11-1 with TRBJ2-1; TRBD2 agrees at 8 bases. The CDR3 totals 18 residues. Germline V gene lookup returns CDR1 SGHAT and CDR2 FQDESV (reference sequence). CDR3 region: CASSLRFLAGGSYNEQFF. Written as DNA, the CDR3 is TGTGCCAGCAGCTTAAGATTCCTAGCGGGTGGATCCTACAATGAACAGTTCTTC.

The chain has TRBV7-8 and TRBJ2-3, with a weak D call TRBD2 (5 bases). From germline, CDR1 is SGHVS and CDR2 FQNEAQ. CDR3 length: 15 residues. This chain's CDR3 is CTNSPLLESTDTQYF. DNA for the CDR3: TGTACCAACAGCCCCCTACTAGAAAGCACAGATACGCAGTATTTT.

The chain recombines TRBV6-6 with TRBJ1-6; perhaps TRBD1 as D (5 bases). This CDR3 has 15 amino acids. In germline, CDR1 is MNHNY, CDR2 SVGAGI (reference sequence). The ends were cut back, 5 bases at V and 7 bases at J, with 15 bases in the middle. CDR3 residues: CASSLGTWRNSPLHF. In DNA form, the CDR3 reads TGTGCCAGCAGTCTCGGGACGTGGCGCAATTCACCCCTCCACTTT.

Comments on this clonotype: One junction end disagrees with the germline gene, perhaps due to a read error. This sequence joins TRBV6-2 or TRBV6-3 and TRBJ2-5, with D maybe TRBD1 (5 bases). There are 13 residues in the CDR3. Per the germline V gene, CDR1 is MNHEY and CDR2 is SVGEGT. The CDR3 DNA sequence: TGTGCCAGCAATTCCGGACAAGCGAACACCCGGTACTTC. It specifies CASNSGQANTRYF.

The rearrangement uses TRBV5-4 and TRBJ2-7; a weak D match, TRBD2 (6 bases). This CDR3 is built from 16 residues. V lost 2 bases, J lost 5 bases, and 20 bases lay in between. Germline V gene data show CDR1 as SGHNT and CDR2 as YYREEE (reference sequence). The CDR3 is CASSFGRESPQDEQYF. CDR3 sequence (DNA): TGTGCCAGCAGCTTTGGTCGGGAGAGCCCCCAGGACGAGCAGTACTTC. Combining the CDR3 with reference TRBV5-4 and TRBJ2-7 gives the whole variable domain ETGVTQSPTHLIKTRGQQVTLRCSSQSGHNTVSWYQQALGQGPQFIFQYYREEENGRGNFPPRFSGLQFPNYSSELNVNALELDDSALYLCASSFGRESPQDEQYFGPGTRLTVT.

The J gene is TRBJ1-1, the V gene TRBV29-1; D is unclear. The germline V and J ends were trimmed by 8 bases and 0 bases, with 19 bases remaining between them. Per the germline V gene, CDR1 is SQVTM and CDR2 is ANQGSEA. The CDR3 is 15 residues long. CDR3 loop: CSLLAGWGMNTEAFF. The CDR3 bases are TGCAGCCTTTTGGCGGGGTGGGGAATGAACACTGAAGCTTTCTTT.